These 3 T cell receptor beta chains were sequenced from one sample in a study of cytomegalovirus exposure and HLA in healthy donors. With 60 Vbeta and 13 Jbeta primers, the PCR was carried out. Some clones are missing from TCRdb's copy, which holds only in-frame ones; the method was immunoSEQ multiplex PCR. The sample carries about 130,000 clones, 84% recorded once. The sample comprised PBMCs. The receptors shown here come from a man aged 45-65 years in good health and CMV-seronegative.

The chain combines TRBV7-9 with TRBJ1-6, with D maybe TRBD1 (6 bases). Germline assignment: CDR1 SEHNR and CDR2 FQNEAQ (reference sequence). The V end was cut by 5 bases, the J end by 10 bases, with 21 bases between. The CDR3 is 16 amino acids. The CDR3 is CASSRWGGQQGSPLHF. DNA for the CDR3: TGTGCCAGCAGCCGGTGGGGGGGGCAGCAGGGCTCACCCCTCCACTTT.

The chain links TRBV6-6 to TRBJ2-1, with TRBD2 matching 7 bases. V lost 6 bases to trimming and J lost 4 bases; unmatched junction nucleotides: 6. CDR3 length: 14 residues. Germline V gene sequence: CDR1 MNHNY, CDR2 SVGAGI (reference sequence). The CDR3 nucleotides read TGTGCCAGCAGCATAAGCGGGGAGTACAATGAGCAGTTCTTC. This translates into CASSISGEYNEQFF.

This clone turned up a few times. V usage is TRBV4-1 and J usage is TRBJ2-1; no reliable D call. Germline V lookup: CDR1 MGHRA, CDR2 YSYEKL. V lost 4 bases, J lost 8 bases, and 15 bases lay in between. This CDR3 has 14 residues. The CDR3 region has the DNA TGCGCCAGCAGCCCGTCCCCACTCCAAGATGAGCAGTTCTTC. This encodes CASSPSPLQDEQFF.